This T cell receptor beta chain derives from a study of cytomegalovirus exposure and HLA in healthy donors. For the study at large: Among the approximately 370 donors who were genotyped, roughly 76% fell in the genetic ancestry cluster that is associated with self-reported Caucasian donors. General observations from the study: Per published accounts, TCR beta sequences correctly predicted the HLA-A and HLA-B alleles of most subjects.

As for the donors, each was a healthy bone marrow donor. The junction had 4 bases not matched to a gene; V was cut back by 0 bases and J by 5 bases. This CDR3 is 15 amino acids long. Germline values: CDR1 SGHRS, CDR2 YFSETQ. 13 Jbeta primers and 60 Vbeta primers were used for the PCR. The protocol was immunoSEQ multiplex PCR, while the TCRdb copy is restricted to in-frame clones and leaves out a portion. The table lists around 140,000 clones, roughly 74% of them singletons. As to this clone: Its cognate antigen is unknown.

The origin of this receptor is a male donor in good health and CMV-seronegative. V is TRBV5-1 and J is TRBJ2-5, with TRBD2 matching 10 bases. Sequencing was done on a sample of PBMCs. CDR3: CASSLAASGSETQYF. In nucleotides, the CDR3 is TGCGCCAGCAGCTTGGCGGCTAGCGGGAGTGAGACCCAGTACTTC.